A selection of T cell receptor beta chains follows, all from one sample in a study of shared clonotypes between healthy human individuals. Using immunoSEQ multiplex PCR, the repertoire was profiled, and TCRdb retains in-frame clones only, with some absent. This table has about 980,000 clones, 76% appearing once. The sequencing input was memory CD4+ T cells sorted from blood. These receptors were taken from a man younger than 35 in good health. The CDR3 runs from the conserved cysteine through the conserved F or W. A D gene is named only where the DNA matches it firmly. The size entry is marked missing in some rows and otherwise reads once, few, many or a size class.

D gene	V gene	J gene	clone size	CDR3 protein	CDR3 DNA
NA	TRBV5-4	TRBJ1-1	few	CASSSSGQRFAFF	TGTGCCAGCAGCTCAAGCGGACAGCGGTTTGCTTTCTTT
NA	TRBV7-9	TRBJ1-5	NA	CANRDNGCQPQHF	TGTGCCAACCGGGACAACGGATGTCAGCCCCAGCATTTT
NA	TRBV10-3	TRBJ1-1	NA	CAISSPSPMNTEAFF	TGTGCCATCAGCTCACCCTCCCCCATGAACACTGAAGCTTTCTTT
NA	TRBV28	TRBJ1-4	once	CASSVNEKLFF	TGTGCCAGCAGTGTTAATGAAAAACTGTTTTTT
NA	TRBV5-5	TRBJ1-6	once	CASSLHSYSPLHF	TGTGCCAGCAGCTTACATTCTTATTCACCCCTCCACTTT
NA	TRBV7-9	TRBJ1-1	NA	CASSLSRLGSSWDTEAFF	TGTGCCAGCAGCTTATCTCGGTTAGGGTCGTCTTGGGACACTGAAGCTTTCTTT
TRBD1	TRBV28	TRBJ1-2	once	CASSDPGTGVGGYTF	TGTGCCAGCAGTGATCCCGGGACAGGGGTTGGTGGCTACACCTTC
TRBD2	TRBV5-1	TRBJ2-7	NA	CASSLGTSGYEQYF	TGCGCCAGCAGCTTGGGGACTAGCGGATACGAGCAGTACTTC
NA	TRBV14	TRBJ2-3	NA	CASSLGGAKDTQYF	TGTGCCAGCAGCCTCGGAGGGGCAAAAGATACGCAGTATTTT
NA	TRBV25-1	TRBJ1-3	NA	CASSEQGNTIYF	TGTGCCAGCAGTGAGCAAGGAAACACCATATATTTT
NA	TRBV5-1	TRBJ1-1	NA	CASSLDVSATEAFF	TGCGCCAGCAGCTTGGACGTGTCTGCCACTGAAGCTTTCTTT
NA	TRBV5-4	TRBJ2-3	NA	CASSLGGVSTDTQYF	TGTGCCAGCAGCTTGGGCGGGGTTAGCACAGATACGCAGTATTTT
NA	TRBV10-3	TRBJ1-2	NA	CAISEGRDEGYTF	TGTGCCATCAGTGAGGGAAGGGATGAAGGCTACACCTTC
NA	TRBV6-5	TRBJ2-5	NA	CASSYSEGETQYF	TGTGCCAGCAGTTACTCTGAGGGCGAGACCCAGTACTTC
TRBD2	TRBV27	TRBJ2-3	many	CASSLAGGTTDTQYF	TGTGCCAGCAGTTTGGCGGGAGGTACCACAGATACGCAGTATTTT
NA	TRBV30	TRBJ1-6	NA	CAWIKQGSHNSPLHF	TGTGCCTGGATCAAACAGGGATCCCATAATTCACCCCTCCACTTT
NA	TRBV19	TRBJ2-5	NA	CASFGRAKQETQYF	TGTGCCAGTTTCGGAAGGGCGAAACAAGAGACCCAGTACTTC
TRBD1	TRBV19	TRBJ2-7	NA	CASSQRTGGSVRYEQYF	TGTGCCAGTAGTCAGAGGACAGGGGGGTCCGTAAGGTACGAGCAGTACTTC
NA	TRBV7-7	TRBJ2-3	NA	CASSLAGADTDTQYF	TGTGCTAGCAGCTTAGCTGGTGCAGACACAGATACGCAGTATTTT
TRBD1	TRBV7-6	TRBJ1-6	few	CASSLGQGAYSPLHF	TGTGCCAGCAGCCTCGGACAGGGGGCTTATTCACCCCTCCACTTT
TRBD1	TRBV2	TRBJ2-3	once	CASSQGQGERADTQYF	TGTGCCAGCAGTCAAGGACAGGGCGAGAGGGCAGATACGCAGTATTTT
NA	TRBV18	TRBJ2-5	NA	CASSPPARQQETQYF	TGTGCCAGCTCACCACCCGCCCGGCAACAAGAGACCCAGTACTTC
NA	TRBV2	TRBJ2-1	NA	CASSEALRGEQFF	TGTGCCAGCAGTGAAGCGCTAAGGGGCGAGCAGTTCTTC
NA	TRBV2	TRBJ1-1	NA	CASSVFNPGTNTEAFF	TGTGCCAGCAGTGTCTTTAATCCGGGGACGAACACTGAAGCTTTCTTT
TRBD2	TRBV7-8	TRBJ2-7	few	CASSLSGGVTEQYF	TGTGCCAGCAGCCTCAGCGGGGGGGTAACCGAGCAGTACTTC
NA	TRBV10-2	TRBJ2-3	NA	CASSELVDTQYF	TGCGCCAGCAGTGAATTGGTAGATACGCAGTATTTT
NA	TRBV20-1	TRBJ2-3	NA	CSATPRDTQYF	TGCAGTGCTACACCTCGAGATACGCAGTATTTT
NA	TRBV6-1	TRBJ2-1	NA	CASRPPGHPGQFF	TGTGCCAGCAGGCCCCCGGGACATCCCGGGCAGTTCTTC
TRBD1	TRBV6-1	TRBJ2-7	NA	CASSDSGTGYEQYF	TGTGCCAGCAGTGATTCCGGGACAGGGTACGAGCAGTACTTC
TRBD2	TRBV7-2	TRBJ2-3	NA	CASSLGVGGTDTQYF	TGTGCCAGCAGCTTAGGGGTGGGAGGGACAGATACGCAGTATTTT
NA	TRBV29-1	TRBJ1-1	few	CSVEDETDLGHFF	TGCAGCGTTGAAGACGAAACAGACCTGGGACATTTCTTT
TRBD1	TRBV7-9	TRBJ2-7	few	CASSLAGQGSYEQYF	TGTGCCAGCAGCTTAGCGGGACAGGGCTCCTACGAGCAGTACTTC
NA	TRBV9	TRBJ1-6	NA	CASSATSTLHF	TGTGCCAGCAGCGCCACCTCCACCCTCCACTTT
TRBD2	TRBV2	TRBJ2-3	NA	CASRLGGVSTDTQYF	TGTGCCAGCAGGCTGGGGGGGGTGAGCACAGATACGCAGTATTTT
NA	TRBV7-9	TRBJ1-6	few	CASSLGGIGSPLHF	TGTGCCAGCAGCTTAGGAGGGATTGGATCACCCCTCCACTTT
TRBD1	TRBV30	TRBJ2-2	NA	CAWGQGSTGELFF	TGTGCCTGGGGACAGGGTAGCACCGGGGAGCTGTTTTTT
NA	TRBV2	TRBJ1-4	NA	CASSGQGRGNEKLFF	TGTGCCAGCAGTGGACAAGGGAGGGGAAATGAAAAACTGTTTTTT
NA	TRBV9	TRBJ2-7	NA	CASSGANSYEQYF	TGTGCCAGCAGCGGTGCGAATTCCTACGAGCAGTACTTC
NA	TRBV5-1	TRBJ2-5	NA	CASSSGAAQETQYF	TGCGCCAGCAGCTCGGGAGCGGCTCAAGAGACCCAGTACTTC
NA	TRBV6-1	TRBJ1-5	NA	CASVDEGVRGQPQHF	TGTGCCAGCGTGGACGAGGGAGTAAGGGGTCAGCCCCAGCATTTT
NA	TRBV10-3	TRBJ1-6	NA	CAIRSQVSGVSPLHF	TGTGCCATCAGGAGTCAGGTTTCAGGGGTATCACCCCTCCACTTT
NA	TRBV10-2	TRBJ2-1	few	CASSEGFYNEQFF	TGCGCCAGCAGTGAGGGGTTCTACAATGAGCAGTTCTTC
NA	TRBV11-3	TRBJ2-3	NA	CASSLSRGLGTDTQYF	TGTGCCAGCAGCTTATCAAGGGGTTTGGGCACAGATACGCAGTATTTT
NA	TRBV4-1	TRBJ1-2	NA	CASSRVPSYGYTF	TGCGCCAGCAGCCGGGTCCCATCCTATGGCTACACCTTC
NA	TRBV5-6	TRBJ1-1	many	CASTRRSERDTEAFF	TGTGCCAGCACCCGGAGGTCCGAACGGGACACTGAAGCTTTCTTT
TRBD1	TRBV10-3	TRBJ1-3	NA	CAIRGQPERSGNTIYF	TGTGCCATCAGGGGACAGCCCGAGAGGTCTGGAAACACCATATATTTT
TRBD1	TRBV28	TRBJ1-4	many	CASSSGQQNEKLFF	TGTGCCAGCAGTTCGGGACAGCAAAATGAAAAACTGTTTTTT
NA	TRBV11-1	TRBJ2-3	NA	CASSARVSTDTQYF	TGTGCCAGCAGCGCCAGGGTTAGCACAGATACGCAGTATTTT
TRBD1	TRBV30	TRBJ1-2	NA	CAWSASGQGYGYTF	TGTGCCTGGAGTGCCTCGGGACAGGGCTATGGCTACACCTTC
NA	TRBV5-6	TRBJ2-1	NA	CASSGARGTYNEQFF	TGTGCCAGCAGCGGGGCCAGGGGAACCTACAATGAGCAGTTCTTC
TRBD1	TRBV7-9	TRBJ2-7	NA	CASSPRQGFSYEQYF	TGTGCCAGCAGCCCGCGACAGGGTTTCTCCTACGAGCAGTACTTC
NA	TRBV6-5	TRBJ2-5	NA	CASSWGSGQETQYF	TGTGCCAGCAGTTGGGGTTCCGGCCAAGAGACCCAGTACTTC
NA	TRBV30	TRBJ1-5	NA	CAWSVQASNQPQHF	TGTGCCTGGAGTGTACAAGCGAGCAATCAGCCCCAGCATTTT
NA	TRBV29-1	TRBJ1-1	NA	CSVDLGGNTEAFF	TGCAGCGTTGATCTTGGGGGGAACACTGAAGCTTTCTTT
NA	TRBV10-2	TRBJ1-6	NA	CASSEGGTNSPLHF	TGCGCCAGCAGTGAGGGGGGGACCAATTCACCCCTCCACTTT
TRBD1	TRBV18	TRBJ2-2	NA	CASSPDLQTGARTGELFF	TGTGCCAGCTCACCGGACCTACAAACAGGGGCGCGGACCGGGGAGCTGTTTTTT
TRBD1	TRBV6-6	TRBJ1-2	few	CASSYPGQTHDYGYTF	TGTGCCAGCAGTTACCCGGGACAGACCCATGACTATGGCTACACCTTC